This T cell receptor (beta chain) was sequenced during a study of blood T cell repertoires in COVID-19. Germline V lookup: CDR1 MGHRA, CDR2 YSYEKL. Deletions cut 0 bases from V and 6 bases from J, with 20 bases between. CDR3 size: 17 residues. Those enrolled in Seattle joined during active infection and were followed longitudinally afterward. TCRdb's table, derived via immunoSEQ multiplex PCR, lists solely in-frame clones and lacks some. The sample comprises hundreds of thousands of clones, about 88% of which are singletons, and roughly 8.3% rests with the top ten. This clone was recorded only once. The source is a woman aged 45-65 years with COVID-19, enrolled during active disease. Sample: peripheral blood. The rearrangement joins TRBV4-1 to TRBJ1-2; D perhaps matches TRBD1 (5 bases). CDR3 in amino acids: CASSQDRRTGGGDGYTF. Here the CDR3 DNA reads TGCGCCAGCAGCCAAGATAGGAGGACCGGCGGAGGGGATGGCTACACCTTC.